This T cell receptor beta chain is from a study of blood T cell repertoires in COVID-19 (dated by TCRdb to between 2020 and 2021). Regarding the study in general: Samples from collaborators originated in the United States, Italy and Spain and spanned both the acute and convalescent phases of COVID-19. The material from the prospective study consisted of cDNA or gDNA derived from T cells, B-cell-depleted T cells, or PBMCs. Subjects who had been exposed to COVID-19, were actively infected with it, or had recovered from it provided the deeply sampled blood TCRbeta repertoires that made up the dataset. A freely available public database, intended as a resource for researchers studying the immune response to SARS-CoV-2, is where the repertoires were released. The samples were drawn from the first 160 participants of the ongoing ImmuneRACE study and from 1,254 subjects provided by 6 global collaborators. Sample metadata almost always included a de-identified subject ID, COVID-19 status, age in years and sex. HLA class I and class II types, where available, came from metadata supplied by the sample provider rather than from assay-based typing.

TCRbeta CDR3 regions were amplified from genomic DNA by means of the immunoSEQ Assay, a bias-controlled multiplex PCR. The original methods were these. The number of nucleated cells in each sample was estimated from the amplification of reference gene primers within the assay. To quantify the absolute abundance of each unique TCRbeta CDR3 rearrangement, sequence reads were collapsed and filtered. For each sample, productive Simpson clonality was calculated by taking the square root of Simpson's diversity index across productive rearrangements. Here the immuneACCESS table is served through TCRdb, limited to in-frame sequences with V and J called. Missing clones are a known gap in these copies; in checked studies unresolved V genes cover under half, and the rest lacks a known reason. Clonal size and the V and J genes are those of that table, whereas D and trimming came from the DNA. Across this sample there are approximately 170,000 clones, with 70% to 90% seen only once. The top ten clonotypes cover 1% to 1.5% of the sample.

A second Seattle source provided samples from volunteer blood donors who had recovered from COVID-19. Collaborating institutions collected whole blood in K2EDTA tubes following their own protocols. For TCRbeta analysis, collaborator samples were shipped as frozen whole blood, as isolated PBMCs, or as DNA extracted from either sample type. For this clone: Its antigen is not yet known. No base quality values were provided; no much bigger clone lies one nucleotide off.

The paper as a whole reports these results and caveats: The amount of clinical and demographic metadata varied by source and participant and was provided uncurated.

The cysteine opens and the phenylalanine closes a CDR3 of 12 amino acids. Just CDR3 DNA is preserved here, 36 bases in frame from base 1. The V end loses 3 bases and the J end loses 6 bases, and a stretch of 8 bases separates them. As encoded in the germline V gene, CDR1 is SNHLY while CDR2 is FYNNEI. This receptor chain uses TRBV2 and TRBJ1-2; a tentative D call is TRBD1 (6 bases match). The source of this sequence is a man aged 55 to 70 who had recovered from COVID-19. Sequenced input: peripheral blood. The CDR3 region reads CASSDEGDGYTF. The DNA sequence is TGTGCCAGCAGTGATGAGGGGGATGGCTACACCTTC. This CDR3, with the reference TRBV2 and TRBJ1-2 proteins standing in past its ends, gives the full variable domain EPEVTQTPSHQVTQMGQEVILRCVPISNHLYFYWYRQILGQKVEFLVSFYNNEISEKSEIFDDQFSVERPDGSNFTLKIRSTKLEDSAMYFCASSDEGDGYTFGSGTRLTVV.